This T cell receptor beta chain emerged from a study of tumor and adjacent non-tumor tissue in lung cancer. Study-level information: Each sample yielded around 4.2 million productive TCRbeta reads on average.

In this sample, this clonotype turned up many times. TCRbeta libraries were built with three rounds of nested PCR, modified from ARM-PCR. One entry per CDR3 protein, called by TCRdb with MiXCR from the multiplex PCR reads. The table records 100,000 to 120,000 distinct CDR3 sequences, over 70% of them present only once. V gave up 3 bases and J gave up 1 base, with 7 bases separating them. There are 14 residues in the CDR3. CDR1 MDHEN and CDR2 SYDVKM come from the germline V gene. This sample's RNA came from whole unsorted tissue. Newly diagnosed lung cancer patients had thoracic surgery in China, August–late 2014, without prior chemotherapy.

The sample was lung tumor tissue. The receptor comes from a man between 65 and 85 years old with non-small cell lung cancer. The genes are TRBV28 and TRBJ1-5; D is uncertain. In nucleotides, the CDR3 is TGTGCCAGCAGTTTCTCGGGAAGCAATCAGCCCCAGCATTTT. This gives the protein CASSFSGSNQPQHF.